This TCR beta chain was recorded in a study of cytomegalovirus exposure and HLA in healthy donors. Whole-study findings and limits: Among TCR sequences, most were rare, though some public TCRs appeared in many donors. Certain indistinguishable V segments, among them TRBV6-2 and TRBV6-3, were excluded. Later genetic work tied a missense DCLRE1C variant to beta-chain V and J trimming. Relative to the roughly 640-donor mean, N-insertions were reportedly fewer in an Asian-associated ancestry cluster in a later analysis.

V shed 4 bases and J shed 0 bases, with 9 bases lying between them. Germline-derived CDR1 and CDR2 are PRHDT and FYEKMQ (reference sequence). The CDR3 loop spans 15 amino acids. PCR was performed using 60 Vbeta and 13 Jbeta primers. Assay used: immunoSEQ multiplex PCR; TCRdb lists only in-frame clones, some missing. This sample has some 180,000 clones, with roughly 86% found just once. As to this clone: Its antigen is not identified.

This TCR came from a man between 35 and 55 years old in good health and CMV-seropositive. The source material was PBMCs. This rearrangement joins TRBV13 to TRBJ2-2; possible D gene TRBD1, 5 bases. The CDR3: CASSSPTANTGELFF. CDR3 coding DNA: TGTGCCAGCAGCTCCCCGACAGCGAACACCGGGGAGCTGTTTTTT.